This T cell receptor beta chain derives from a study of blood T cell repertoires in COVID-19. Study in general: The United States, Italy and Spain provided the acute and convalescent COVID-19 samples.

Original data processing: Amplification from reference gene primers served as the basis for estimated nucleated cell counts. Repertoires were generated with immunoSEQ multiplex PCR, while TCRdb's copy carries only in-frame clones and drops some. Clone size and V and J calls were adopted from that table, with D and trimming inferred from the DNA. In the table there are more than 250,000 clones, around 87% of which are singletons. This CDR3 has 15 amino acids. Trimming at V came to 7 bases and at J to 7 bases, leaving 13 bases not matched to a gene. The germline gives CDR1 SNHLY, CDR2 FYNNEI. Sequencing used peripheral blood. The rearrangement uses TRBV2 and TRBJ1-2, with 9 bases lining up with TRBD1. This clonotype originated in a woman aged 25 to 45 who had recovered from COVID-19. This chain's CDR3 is CASIGFGTGTRGYTF. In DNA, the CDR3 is TGTGCCAGCATAGGGTTCGGGACAGGGACGCGTGGCTACACCTTC.